The rows below give T cell receptor beta chains drawn from one sample of a study of T cell changes during pregnancy in multiple sclerosis. The assay was immunoSEQ multiplex PCR, and TCRdb's table has in-frame clones only and misses some. The sample lists 40,000 to 50,000 clones, nearly 90% occurring once. The source was CD4+ T cells from peripheral blood mononuclear cells, collected in the first trimester of pregnancy. The receptors originated from a female donor with multiple sclerosis, enrolled in a pregnancy study. CDR3s include the opening cysteine and the closing phenylalanine or tryptophan. A D gene is named only where the DNA matches it firmly. Clone size is given for some rows only: seen once, a few or many times, or a class if the clone is expanded.

V gene	D gene	clone size	J gene	CDR3 DNA	CDR3 protein
TRBV6-1	NA	NA	TRBJ1-4	TGTGCCAGCGTTCGAAGAGCCAGCGTTGAAAAACTGTTTTTT	CASVRRASVEKLFF
TRBV2	TRBD1	NA	TRBJ2-2	TGTGCCAGCAGGGAGGACAGGGCCGGGGAGCTGTTTTTT	CASREDRAGELFF
TRBV6-6	NA	NA	TRBJ2-5	TGTGCCAGCAGTTACTCAGGACAAGGAGAGACCCAGTACTTC	CASSYSGQGETQYF
TRBV9	TRBD2	NA	TRBJ2-2	TGTGCCAGCAGCGAGCTGCAGCGGGGAGGGGAGCTGTTTTTT	CASSELQRGGELFF
TRBV2	TRBD1	NA	TRBJ1-1	TGTGCCAGCAGGGTGGACAGGGGGGACACTGAAGCTTTCTTT	CASRVDRGDTEAFF
TRBV29-1	NA	NA	TRBJ2-1	TGCAGCGTCGGACTCCAACTCAGCTCCTACAATGAGCAGTTCTTC	CSVGLQLSSYNEQFF
TRBV6-5	NA	NA	TRBJ2-7	TGTGCCACTAGCAGGAGCAGGGAGCAGTACTTC	CATSRSREQYF
TRBV7-9	NA	once	TRBJ2-7	TGTGCCAGCAGCTTAGTTCCGGGCTCCTACGAGCAGTACTTC	CASSLVPGSYEQYF
TRBV19	NA	NA	TRBJ1-5	TGTGCCAGTACCTCGGTTCCTAATCAGCCCCAGCATTTT	CASTSVPNQPQHF
TRBV28	TRBD2	NA	TRBJ2-1	TGTGCCAGCAGAATGGTCAGCGGGAGCGGCGCCTACAATGAGCAGTTCTTC	CASRMVSGSGAYNEQFF
TRBV28	NA	NA	TRBJ2-3	TGTGCCAGCAGGAGTTCCACAGATACGCAGTATTTT	CASRSSTDTQYF
TRBV6-5	NA	NA	TRBJ1-2	TGTGCCAGCAGGATCCCGACAGCGACTAACTATGGCTACACCTTC	CASRIPTATNYGYTF
TRBV7-6	TRBD2	once	TRBJ2-5	TGTGCCAGCAGTCCTACTAGCGCCCCCCCCCAGTACTTC	CASSPTSAPPQYF
TRBV19	NA	NA	TRBJ2-1	TGTGCCAGTAGTGGGGACTTTTACAATGAGCAGTTCTTC	CASSGDFYNEQFF
TRBV5-4	TRBD1	NA	TRBJ2-7	TGTGCCAGCAGACAAGGCGACCGGGACAGGGTTTACGAGCAGTACTTC	CASRQGDRDRVYEQYF
TRBV27	TRBD1	NA	TRBJ2-4	TGTGCCAGCAGTCCCGGGACAGGGTTGGGGGCCAAAAACATTCAGTACTTC	CASSPGTGLGAKNIQYF
TRBV7-2	TRBD1	NA	TRBJ1-5	TGTGCCAGCAGCCAAGATGGACAGGGGCGCAATCAGCCCCAGCATTTT	CASSQDGQGRNQPQHF
TRBV4-2	TRBD2	few	TRBJ2-3	TGTGCCAGCAGCCAAGAAGAGGGAGGGCGCACAGATACGCAGTATTTT	CASSQEEGGRTDTQYF
TRBV6-1	NA	few	TRBJ2-7	TGTGCCAGCAGCTCCGACAGCTTCAGCTCCTACGAGCAGTACTTC	CASSSDSFSSYEQYF
TRBV7-9	TRBD2	NA	TRBJ2-1	TGTGCCAGCAGTTTCGGGAGGTACAATGAGCAGTTCTTC	CASSFGRYNEQFF
TRBV5-1	NA	NA	TRBJ2-6	TGCGCCAGCAGCTTGGCTAGCGTCTCTGGGGCCAACGTCCTGACTTTC	CASSLASVSGANVLTF
TRBV5-4	TRBD2	NA	TRBJ2-1	TGTGCCAGCAGCTTGGATTTGGGTCACTCTAAAGCGGGAGGTCACAATGAGCAGTTCTTC	CASSLDLGHSKAGGHNEQFF
TRBV12-5	TRBD2	NA	TRBJ2-1	TGTGCTAGTGGTTTCTCCCTTAGGGTAGGGACTAGCGGGAGAGGTGATGAGCAGTTCTTC	CASGFSLRVGTSGRGDEQFF
TRBV11-1	NA	NA	TRBJ2-7	TGTGCCAGCAGCACCGGTCCCGAATACGAGCAGTACTTC	CASSTGPEYEQYF
TRBV5-1	NA	NA	TRBJ1-1	TGCGCCAGCAGCTTGGAAAGGGGCGCAGGGTCCACTGAAGCTTTCTTT	CASSLERGAGSTEAFF
TRBV7-2	TRBD1	few	TRBJ1-4	TGTGCCAGCAGCTTAACCCAAGGGGGCGGAAAACTGTTTTTT	CASSLTQGGGKLFF
TRBV19	NA	NA	TRBJ2-1	TGTGCCAGTAGTATAGTAGGGGGAGGGCACAATGAGCAGTTCTTC	CASSIVGGGHNEQFF